Sequencing of this T cell receptor (beta chain) was carried out in a study of high-grade serous ovarian cancer treatment subgroups. Tumor samples were obtained before definitive surgery or chemotherapy. The repertoire was sequenced with immunoSEQ multiplex PCR; TCRdb's copy has only in-frame clones and lacks some. The sample carries about 11,000 clones, around 86% recorded once. The CDR3 runs to 15 residues. V lost 5 bases and J lost 6; bases outside the gene matches: 11. CDR1 is SEHNR, CDR2 FQNEAQ, per germline (reference sequence). The rearrangement links TRBV7-9 to TRBJ2-7; 9 nucleotides match TRBD1. This TCR was sampled from a human donor with high-grade serous ovarian cancer. The sequenced material came from tumor tissue. The chain's CDR3 is CASSPTTTGGREQYF. CDR3 DNA sequence: TGTGCCAGCAGCCCGACCACTACAGGGGGCCGCGAGCAGTACTTC.